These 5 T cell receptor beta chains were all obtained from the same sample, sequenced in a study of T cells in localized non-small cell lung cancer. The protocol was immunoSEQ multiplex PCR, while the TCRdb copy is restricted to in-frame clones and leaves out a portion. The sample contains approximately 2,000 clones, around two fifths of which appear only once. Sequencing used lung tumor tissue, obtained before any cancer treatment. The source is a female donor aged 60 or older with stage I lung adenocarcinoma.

CDR3 amino acids: CASGPGLNYGYTF. DNA for the CDR3: TGTGCTAGTGGTCCCGGGCTCAACTATGGCTACACCTTC. The rearrangement links TRBV12-5 to TRBJ1-2; D unclear. Trimming stripped 5 bases from V and 2 bases from J, with 9 bases between. The germline V gene has CDR1 LGHNT and CDR2 FRNRAP. The CDR3 is 13 amino acids.

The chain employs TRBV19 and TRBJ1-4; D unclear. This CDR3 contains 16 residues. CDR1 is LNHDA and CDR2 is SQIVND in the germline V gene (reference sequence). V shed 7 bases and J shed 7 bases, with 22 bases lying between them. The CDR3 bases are TGTGCCAGTATAAGTCCCCCCTACGCTACTGGTGAAAAACTGTTTTTT. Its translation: CASISPPYATGEKLFF.

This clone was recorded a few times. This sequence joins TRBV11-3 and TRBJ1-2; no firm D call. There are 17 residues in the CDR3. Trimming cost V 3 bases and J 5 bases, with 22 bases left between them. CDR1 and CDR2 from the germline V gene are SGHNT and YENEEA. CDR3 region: CASSFPPGPERFYGYTF. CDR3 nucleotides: TGTGCCAGCAGCTTTCCCCCTGGGCCGGAGCGCTTTTATGGCTACACCTTC.

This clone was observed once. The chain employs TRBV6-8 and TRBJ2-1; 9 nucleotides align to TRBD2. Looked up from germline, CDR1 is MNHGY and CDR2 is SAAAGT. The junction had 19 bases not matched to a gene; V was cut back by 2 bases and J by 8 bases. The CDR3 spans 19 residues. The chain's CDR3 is CASSYRIRPGLAGWDEQFF. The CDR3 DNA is TGTGCCAGCAGTTACCGAATACGACCGGGACTAGCAGGTTGGGATGAGCAGTTCTTC.

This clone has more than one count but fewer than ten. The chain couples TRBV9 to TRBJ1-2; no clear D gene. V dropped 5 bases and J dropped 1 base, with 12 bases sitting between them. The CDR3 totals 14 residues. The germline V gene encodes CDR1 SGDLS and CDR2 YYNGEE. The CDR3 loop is CASSLQILNYGYTF. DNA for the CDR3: TGTGCCAGCAGTTTGCAGATACTTAACTATGGCTACACCTTC. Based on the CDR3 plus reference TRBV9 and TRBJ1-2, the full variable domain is DSGVTQTPKHLITATGQRVTLRCSPRSGDLSVYWYQQSLDQGLQFLIQYYNGEERAKGNILERFSAQQFPDLHSELNLSSLELGDSALYFCASSLQILNYGYTFGSGTRLTVV.